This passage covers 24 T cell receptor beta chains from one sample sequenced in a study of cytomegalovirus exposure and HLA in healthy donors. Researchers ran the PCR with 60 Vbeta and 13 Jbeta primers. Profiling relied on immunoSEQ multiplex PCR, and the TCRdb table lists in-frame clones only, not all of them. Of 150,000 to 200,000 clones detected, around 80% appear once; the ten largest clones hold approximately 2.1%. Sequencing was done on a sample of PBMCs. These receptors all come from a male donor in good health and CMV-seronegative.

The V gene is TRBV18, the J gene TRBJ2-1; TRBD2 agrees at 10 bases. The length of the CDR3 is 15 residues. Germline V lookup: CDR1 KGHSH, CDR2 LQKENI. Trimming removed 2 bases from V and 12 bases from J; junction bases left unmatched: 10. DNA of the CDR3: TGTGCCAGCTCACCAGGATGGCTAGCGGGGGACTGGCAGTTCTTC. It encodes CASSPGWLAGDWQFF.

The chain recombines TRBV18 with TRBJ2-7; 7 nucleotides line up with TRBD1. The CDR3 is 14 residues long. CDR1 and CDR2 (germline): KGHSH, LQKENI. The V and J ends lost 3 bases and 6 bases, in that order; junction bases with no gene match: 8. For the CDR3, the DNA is TGTGCCAGCTCACCTCCAGGGGGAGTAGGCGAGCAGTACTTC. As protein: CASSPPGGVGEQYF.

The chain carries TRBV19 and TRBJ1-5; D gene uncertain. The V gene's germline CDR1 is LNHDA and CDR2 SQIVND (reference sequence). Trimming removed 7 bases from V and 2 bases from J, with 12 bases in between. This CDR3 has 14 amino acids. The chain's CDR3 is CASTPGGGNQPQHF. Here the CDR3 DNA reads TGTGCCAGTACCCCCGGCGGGGGCAATCAGCCCCAGCATTTT.

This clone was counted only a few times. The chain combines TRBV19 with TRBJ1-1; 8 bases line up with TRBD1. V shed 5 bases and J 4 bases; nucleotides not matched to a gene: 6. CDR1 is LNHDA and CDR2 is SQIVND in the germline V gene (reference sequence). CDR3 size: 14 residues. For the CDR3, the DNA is TGTGCCAGTAGTCCGAGACAGGGGAGCACTGAAGCTTTCTTT. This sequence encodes CASSPRQGSTEAFF.

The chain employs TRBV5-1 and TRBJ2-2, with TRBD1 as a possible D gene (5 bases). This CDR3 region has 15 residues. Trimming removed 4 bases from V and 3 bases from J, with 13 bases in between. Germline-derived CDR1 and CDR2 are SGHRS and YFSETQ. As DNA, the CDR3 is TGCGCCAGCAGCATTCAGGGAATTGACACCGGGGAGCTGTTTTTT. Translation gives CASSIQGIDTGELFF.

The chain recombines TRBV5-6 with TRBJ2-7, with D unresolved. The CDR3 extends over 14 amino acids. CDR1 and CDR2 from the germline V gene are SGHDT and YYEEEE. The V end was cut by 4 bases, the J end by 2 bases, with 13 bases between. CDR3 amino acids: CASSPPRPPYEQYF. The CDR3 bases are TGTGCCAGCAGCCCCCCGAGGCCCCCCTACGAGCAGTACTTC.

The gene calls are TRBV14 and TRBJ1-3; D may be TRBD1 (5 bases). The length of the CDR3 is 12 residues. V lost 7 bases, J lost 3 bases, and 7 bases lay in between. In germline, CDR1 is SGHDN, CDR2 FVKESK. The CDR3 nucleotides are TGTGCCAGCAAACAGGTTGGAAACACCATATATTTT. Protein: CASKQVGNTIYF.

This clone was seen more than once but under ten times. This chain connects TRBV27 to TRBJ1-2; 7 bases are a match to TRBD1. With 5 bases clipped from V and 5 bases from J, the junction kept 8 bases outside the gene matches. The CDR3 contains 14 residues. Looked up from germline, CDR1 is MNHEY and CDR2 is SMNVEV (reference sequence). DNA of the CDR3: TGTGCCAGCAGTGCATGGGACAGAGGATATGGCTACACCTTC. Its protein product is CASSAWDRGYGYTF.

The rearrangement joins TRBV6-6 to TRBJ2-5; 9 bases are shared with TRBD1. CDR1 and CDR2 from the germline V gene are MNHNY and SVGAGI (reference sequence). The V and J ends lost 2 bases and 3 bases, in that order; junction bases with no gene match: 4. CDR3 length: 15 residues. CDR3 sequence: CASSYPGQGEETQYF. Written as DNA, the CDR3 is TGTGCCAGCAGTTACCCGGGACAGGGAGAAGAGACCCAGTACTTC.

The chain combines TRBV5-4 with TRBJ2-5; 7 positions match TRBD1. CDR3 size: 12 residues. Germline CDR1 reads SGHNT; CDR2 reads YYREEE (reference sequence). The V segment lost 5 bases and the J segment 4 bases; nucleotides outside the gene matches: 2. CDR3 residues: CASRRQGETQYF. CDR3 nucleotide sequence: TGTGCCAGCAGGCGACAGGGAGAGACCCAGTACTTC.

The CDR3 DNA reads as TGTGCCAGTAGTACTACAGGGGATTATAGCAATCAGCCCCAGCATTTT. Its protein product is CASSTTGDYSNQPQHF. This rearrangement joins TRBV19 to TRBJ1-5; 7 bases are a match to TRBD1. The CDR3 contains 16 residues. Per germline, CDR1 LNHDA and CDR2 SQIVND (reference sequence). V lost 4 bases to trimming and J lost 0 bases; unmatched junction nucleotides: 6.

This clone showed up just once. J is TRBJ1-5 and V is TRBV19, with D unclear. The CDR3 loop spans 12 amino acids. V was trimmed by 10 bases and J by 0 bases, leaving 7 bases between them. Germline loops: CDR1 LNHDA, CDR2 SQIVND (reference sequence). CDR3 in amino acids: CATRYSNQPQHF. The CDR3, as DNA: TGTGCCACGCGATATAGCAATCAGCCCCAGCATTTT.

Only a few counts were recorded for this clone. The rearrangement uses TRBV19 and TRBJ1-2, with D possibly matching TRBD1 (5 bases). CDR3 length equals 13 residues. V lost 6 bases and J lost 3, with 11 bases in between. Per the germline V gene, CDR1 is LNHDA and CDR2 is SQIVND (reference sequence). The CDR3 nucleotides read TGTGCCAGTAGAGCTTACAGGCACTATGGCTACACCTTC. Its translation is CASRAYRHYGYTF.

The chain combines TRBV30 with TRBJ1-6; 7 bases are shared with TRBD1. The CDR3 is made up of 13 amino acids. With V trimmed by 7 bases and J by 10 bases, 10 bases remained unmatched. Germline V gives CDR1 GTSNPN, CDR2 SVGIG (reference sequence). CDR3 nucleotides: TGTGCCTTCAGTCGGAGGGGACAGTCACCCCTCCACTTT. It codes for CAFSRRGQSPLHF.

The CDR3 is CASSAHSPGREKLFF. CDR3 nucleotide sequence: TGTGCCAGCTCAGCACATTCGCCAGGGCGGGAAAAACTGTTTTTT. The chain employs TRBV18 and TRBJ1-4, with TRBD1 as a possible D gene (5 bases). Germline V lookup: CDR1 KGHSH, CDR2 LQKENI. V shed 5 bases and J shed 8 bases, with 18 bases lying between them. CDR3 length equals 15 residues.

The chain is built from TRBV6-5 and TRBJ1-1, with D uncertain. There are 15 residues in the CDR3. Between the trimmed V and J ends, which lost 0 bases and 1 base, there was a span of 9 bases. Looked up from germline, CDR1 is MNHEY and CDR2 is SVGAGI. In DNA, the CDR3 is TGTGCCAGCAGTTACTCGAGGCAGTCGAACACTGAAGCTTTCTTT. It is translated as CASSYSRQSNTEAFF.

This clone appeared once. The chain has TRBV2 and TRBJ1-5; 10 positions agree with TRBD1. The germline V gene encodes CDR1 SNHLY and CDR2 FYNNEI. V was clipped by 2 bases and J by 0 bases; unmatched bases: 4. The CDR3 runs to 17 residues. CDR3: CASSELDRGYSNQPQHF. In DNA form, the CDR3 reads TGTGCCAGCAGTGAATTGGACAGGGGGTATAGCAATCAGCCCCAGCATTTT.

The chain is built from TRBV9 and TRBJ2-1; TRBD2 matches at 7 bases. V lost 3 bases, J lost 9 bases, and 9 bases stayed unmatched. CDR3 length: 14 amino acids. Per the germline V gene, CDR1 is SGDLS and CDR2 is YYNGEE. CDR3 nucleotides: TGTGCCAGCAGCGATAGACTAGCTGGTATTGAGCAGTTCTTC. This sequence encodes CASSDRLAGIEQFF.

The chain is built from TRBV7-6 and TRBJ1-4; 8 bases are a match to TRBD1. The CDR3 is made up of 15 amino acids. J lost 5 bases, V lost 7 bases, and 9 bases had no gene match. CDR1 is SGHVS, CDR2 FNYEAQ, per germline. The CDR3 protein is CASTPGGTGNEKLFF. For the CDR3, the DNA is TGTGCCAGCACCCCCGGAGGGACAGGAAATGAAAAACTGTTTTTT.

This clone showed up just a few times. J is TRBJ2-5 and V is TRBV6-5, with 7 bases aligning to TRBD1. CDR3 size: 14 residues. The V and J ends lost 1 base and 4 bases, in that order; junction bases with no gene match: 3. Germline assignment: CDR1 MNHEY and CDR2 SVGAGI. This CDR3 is CASSYFDRAETQYF. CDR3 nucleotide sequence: TGTGCCAGCAGTTACTTCGACAGGGCAGAGACCCAGTACTTC.

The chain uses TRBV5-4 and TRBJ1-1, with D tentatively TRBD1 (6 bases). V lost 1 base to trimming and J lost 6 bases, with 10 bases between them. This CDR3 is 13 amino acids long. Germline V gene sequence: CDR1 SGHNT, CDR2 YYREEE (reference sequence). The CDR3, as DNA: TGTGCCAGCAGCTTGAGGGGGTCCGCTGAAGCTTTCTTT. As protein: CASSLRGSAEAFF. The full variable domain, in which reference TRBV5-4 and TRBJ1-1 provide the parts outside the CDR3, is ETGVTQSPTHLIKTRGQQVTLRCSSQSGHNTVSWYQQALGQGPQFIFQYYREEENGRGNFPPRFSGLQFPNYSSELNVNALELDDSALYLCASSLRGSAEAFFGQGTRLTVV.

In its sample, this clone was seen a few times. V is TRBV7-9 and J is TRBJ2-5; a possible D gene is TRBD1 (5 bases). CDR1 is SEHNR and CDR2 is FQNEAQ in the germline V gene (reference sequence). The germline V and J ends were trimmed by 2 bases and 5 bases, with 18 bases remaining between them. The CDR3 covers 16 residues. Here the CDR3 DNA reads TGTGCCAGCAGCTTATCCGCGACAGCGCACATGGAGACCCAGTACTTC. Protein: CASSLSATAHMETQYF. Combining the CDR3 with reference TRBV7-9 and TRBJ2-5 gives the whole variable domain DTGVSQNPRHKITKRGQNVTFRCDPISEHNRLYWYRQTLGQGPEFLTYFQNEAQLEKSRLLSDRFSAERPKGSFSTLEIQRTEQGDSAMYLCASSLSATAHMETQYFGPGTRLLVL.

The CDR3 bases are TGTGCCAGCAGCAAAACCGCTAGCGGGGGATACAATGAGCAGTTCTTC. Translating it yields CASSKTASGGYNEQFF. This chain links TRBV25-1 with TRBJ2-1, with 10 bases identical to TRBD2. V dropped 6 bases and J dropped 4; count of bases not matched to a gene: 9. The CDR3 extends over 16 amino acids. Germline V gene data show CDR1 as MGHDK and CDR2 as SYGVNS.

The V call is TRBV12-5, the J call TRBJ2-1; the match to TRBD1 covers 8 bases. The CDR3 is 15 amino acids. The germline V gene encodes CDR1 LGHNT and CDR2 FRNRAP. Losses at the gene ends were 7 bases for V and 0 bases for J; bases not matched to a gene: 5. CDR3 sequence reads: CASAPTGDSYNEQFF. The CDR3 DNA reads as TGTGCTAGTGCCCCGACAGGGGACTCCTACAATGAGCAGTTCTTC. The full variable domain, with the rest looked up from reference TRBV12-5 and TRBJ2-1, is DARVTQTPRHKVTEMGQEVTMRCQPILGHNTVFWYRQTMMQGLELLAYFRNRAPLDDSGMPKDRFSAEMPDATLATLKIQPSEPRDSAVYFCASAPTGDSYNEQFFGPGTRLTVL.